The sequence of this T cell receptor beta chain was determined in a study of early T cells in non-severe SARS-CoV-2 infection. Study overall: Unpaired chains resulted from sequencing bulk RNA of unsorted whole blood.

In the library, individual cDNA molecules carried attached unique molecular identifiers. TCRdb re-derived calls from the 5' RACE reads in MiXCR, one entry per CDR3 protein. This sample has approximately 79,000 distinct CDR3 sequences, with roughly 13% found just once. CDR3 length equals 13 residues. Trimming left V 3 bases short and J 6 bases short, with 11 bases between. Germline V gene sequence: CDR1 SGHAT, CDR2 FQNNGV. The V call is TRBV11-2, the J call TRBJ1-1; D is undetermined. The sequenced sample consisted of whole blood. The sequence derives from an adult who was a healthcare worker with PCR-confirmed SARS-CoV-2 infection or an uninfected control (not recorded which). The CDR3 nucleotides read TGTGCCAGCAGCTTTGCTAGGAGACCTGAAGCTTTCTTT. Its translation: CASSFARRPEAFF.